Shown below are 19 T cell receptor beta chains from a single sample sequenced in a study of blood T cell repertoires in COVID-19. The repertoire was sequenced with immunoSEQ multiplex PCR; TCRdb's copy has only in-frame clones and lacks some. Of under 200,000 clones in the sample, approximately 82% were seen once. The sequenced sample consisted of PBMCs or T cells enriched from blood (not recorded which). The receptors shown here come from a man aged 55-75 years who had recovered from COVID-19.

This chain joins TRBV5-6 and TRBJ2-2, with 7 positions matching TRBD1. Germline-derived CDR1 and CDR2 are SGHDT and YYEEEE. The ends lost 0 bases at V and 3 bases at J; junction bases unmatched: 5. The CDR3 has 16 amino acids. Written as DNA, the CDR3 is TGTGCCAGCAGCTTGGGCGACAGGGTGTACACCGGGGAGCTGTTTTTT. This gives the protein CASSLGDRVYTGELFF.

The genes are TRBV6-4 and TRBJ2-3, with a tentative D call TRBD1 (5 bases). The CDR3 covers 15 residues. The V end lost 6 bases, the J end lost 5 bases, and 18 bases lay between the germline ends. Looked up from germline, CDR1 is MRHNA and CDR2 is SNTAGT. The CDR3 region has the DNA TGTGCCAGCAGCGCGGCAGGGCTAGTTCGAGATACGCAGTATTTT. This encodes CASSAAGLVRDTQYF.

V gene TRBV12-5 combines with J gene TRBJ2-3; 7 bases match TRBD2. V shed 5 bases and J 0 bases; nucleotides not matched to a gene: 8. The germline gives CDR1 LGHNT, CDR2 FRNRAP. This CDR3 region has 16 residues. The CDR3, as DNA: TGTGCTAGTGGTCCCTGGGGGGGGACTAGCACAGATACGCAGTATTTT. It encodes CASGPWGGTSTDTQYF.

The chain combines TRBV7-3 with TRBJ2-5; 7 bases align to TRBD2. CDR3 length equals 15 residues. Germline V gene sequence: CDR1 SGHTA, CDR2 FQGTGA. V lost 1 base to trimming and J lost 4 bases; unmatched junction nucleotides: 6. CDR3 protein: CASSLKGGGGETQYF. The DNA of the CDR3 is TGTGCCAGCAGCTTAAAGGGCGGGGGAGGAGAGACCCAGTACTTC.

CDR3 loop: CASRQGASGEQFF. CDR3 coding DNA: TGTGCCAGTCGACAGGGAGCGAGCGGTGAGCAGTTCTTC. This chain links TRBV7-9 with TRBJ2-1, with 7 bases identical to TRBD1. The CDR3 is 13 amino acids. V dropped 9 bases and J dropped 9; count of bases not matched to a gene: 11. From germline, CDR1 is SEHNR and CDR2 FQNEAQ (reference sequence).

This rearrangement joins TRBV12-3 or TRBV12-4 to TRBJ1-2; no definite D call. The V end was cut by 6 bases, the J end by 7 bases, with 12 bases between. This CDR3 region has 12 residues. CDR3: CASRGILSGYTF. The CDR3 DNA follows: TGTGCCAGCAGGGGTATACTATCTGGCTACACCTTC.

The rearrangement uses TRBV4-1 and TRBJ1-2; 9 bases map to TRBD1. After removal of 1 base from V and 7 bases from J, the junction contained 10 bases not matched to a gene. The V gene's germline CDR1 is MGHRA and CDR2 YSYEKL. This CDR3 region has 16 residues. CDR3 DNA sequence: TGCGCCAGCAGCCAAGGGGGACAGGGTGGAATCGGTGGCTACACCTTC. Its translation: CASSQGGQGGIGGYTF.

The rearrangement uses TRBV6-5 and TRBJ2-3; 8 bases map to TRBD1. V shed 11 bases and J 2 bases; nucleotides not matched to a gene: 12. The CDR3 is 15 residues long. Germline CDR1 and CDR2: MNHEY and SVGAGI. CDR3 in DNA: TGTGCCTCCCGAGGACAGGGCCTAACCACAGATACGCAGTATTTT. Its translation is CASRGQGLTTDTQYF.

This clone appeared a single time. V and J are TRBV11-2 and TRBJ1-1, with 10 bases fitting TRBD1. From germline, CDR1 is SGHAT and CDR2 FQNNGV. With V trimmed by 5 bases and J by 6 bases, 9 bases remained unmatched. This CDR3 contains 15 residues. The CDR3 DNA follows: TGTGCCAGCAGCCTCCCGACAGGGGGCGACGCTGAAGCTTTCTTT. It specifies CASSLPTGGDAEAFF.

The chain carries TRBV4-1 and TRBJ2-3, with a possible D match to TRBD1 (6 bases). V was trimmed by 1 base and J by 0 bases, leaving 8 bases between them. Germline CDR1 and CDR2: MGHRA and YSYEKL. CDR3 length: 15 amino acids. As DNA, the CDR3 is TGCGCCAGCAGCCAAGGACAGGTTAGCACAGATACGCAGTATTTT. Translating it yields CASSQGQVSTDTQYF.

CDR3 amino acids: CASSLLTPGGNTGELFF. Here the CDR3 DNA reads TGTGCCAGCAGCCTTTTAACGCCCGGGGGTAACACCGGGGAGCTGTTTTTT. The V call is TRBV7-9, the J call TRBJ2-2; TRBD2 might be the D (6 bases). With 5 bases removed from V and 2 bases from J, the gap between germline ends came to 18 bases. This CDR3 is built from 17 residues. Germline V gene sequence: CDR1 SEHNR, CDR2 FQNEAQ (reference sequence). The full variable domain, in which reference TRBV7-9 and TRBJ2-2 provide the parts outside the CDR3, is DTGVSQNPRHKITKRGQNVTFRCDPISEHNRLYWYRQTLGQGPEFLTYFQNEAQLEKSRLLSDRFSAERPKGSFSTLEIQRTEQGDSAMYLCASSLLTPGGNTGELFFGEGSRLTVL.

This sequence joins TRBV19 and TRBJ1-2, with D possibly matching TRBD1 (5 bases). Germline CDR1 and CDR2: LNHDA and SQIVND (reference sequence). This CDR3 contains 13 residues. V was clipped by 7 bases and J by 2 bases, with 11 bases between them. The CDR3: CASKEGQNYGYTF. The CDR3 bases are TGTGCCAGTAAGGAGGGGCAGAACTATGGCTACACCTTC.

J is TRBJ1-4 and V is TRBV9, with TRBD1 matching 7 bases. The CDR3 runs 14 residues. CDR1 and CDR2 from the germline V gene are SGDLS and YYNGEE. The V and J ends lost 3 bases and 4 bases, in that order; junction bases with no gene match: 3. The DNA of the CDR3 is TGTGCCAGCAGCGCGGGACAGAATAATGAAAAACTGTTTTTT. As protein: CASSAGQNNEKLFF.

The chain uses TRBV11-1 and TRBJ2-2, with 9 bases fitting TRBD2. Germline loops: CDR1 SGHAT, CDR2 FQDESV (reference sequence). CDR3 length: 15 residues. Trimming took 3 bases from V and 3 from J; bases not matched to a gene: 2. CDR3 DNA: TGTGCCAGCAGCTTGAAGCGGGGGGACACCGGGGAGCTGTTTTTT. Residues: CASSLKRGDTGELFF.

The rearrangement joins TRBV30 to TRBJ2-2; no clear D. CDR1 and CDR2 from the germline V gene are GTSNPN and SVGIG (reference sequence). V lost 0 bases, J lost 6 bases, and 5 bases lay in between. The CDR3 is 12 amino acids. The CDR3 DNA follows: TGTGCCTGGAGTGTACGGTCCGGGGAGCTGTTTTTT. Encoded protein: CAWSVRSGELFF.

The chain combines TRBV21-1 with TRBJ2-2; the table's D call, TRBD2, was not checked against the DNA. TRBV21-1 is an annotated pseudogene. This CDR3 is built from 17 residues. DNA for the CDR3: TGTGCCAGCAGCGATACCAACTTGGTTGGGAACACCGGGGAGCTGTTTTTT. It is translated as CASSDTNLVGNTGELFF.

V and J are TRBV28 and TRBJ1-1, with D perhaps TRBD1 (5 bases). Trimming pared 7 bases from V and 8 bases from J, leaving 26 bases between. The V gene's germline CDR1 is MDHEN and CDR2 SYDVKM. The CDR3 extends over 16 amino acids. CDR3 sequence (DNA): TGTGCCAGCAATGGGGCGACAGCACATGCCAGTGGGGAAGCTTTCTTT. Protein sequence: CASNGATAHASGEAFF. The full variable domain, completed using reference TRBV28 and TRBJ1-1, is DVKVTQSSRYLVKRTGEKVFLECVQDMDHENMFWYRQDPGLGLRLIYFSYDVKMKEKGDIPEGYSVSREKKERFSLILESASTNQTSMYLCASNGATAHASGEAFFGQGTRLTVV.

This rearrangement joins TRBV29-1 to TRBJ1-1, with no clear D. CDR3 length: 12 amino acids. From germline, CDR1 is SQVTM and CDR2 ANQGSEA. V gave up 4 bases and J gave up 7 bases, with 13 bases separating them. CDR3 in DNA: TGCAGCGTTGTGAGGGTCTCGGTTGAAGCTTTCTTT. Translation gives CSVVRVSVEAFF.

The CDR3 bases are TGTGCCAGCAGCTCGGTGCTAAGGGACAGGGTTTTGACAGATACGCAGTATTTT. It is translated as CASSSVLRDRVLTDTQYF. V usage is TRBV5-5 and J usage is TRBJ2-3; 9 bases align to TRBD1. The germline CDR1 and CDR2 sequences are SGHKS and YYEKEE (reference sequence). J was trimmed by 3 bases and V by 3 bases; bases with no gene match: 14. This CDR3 contains 18 residues.